Sequencing of this T cell receptor (beta chain) was carried out in a study of neurological immune-mediated disorders. Looking at the study overall: For the approximately 35 multiple sclerosis patients, the disease was relapsing-remitting in some 30 and secondary progressive in 3.

TCRdb ran MiXCR on the 5' RACE reads and lists one entry per CDR3 protein. The sample includes roughly 60,000 distinct CDR3 sequences, 3% to 4% of them seen just once. Study findings and constraints: The study found no CDR3 amino acid sequences shared by expanded clones across subjects, suggesting private repertoires in all groups. The multiple sclerosis repertoire cluster was not associated with any clinical or MRI feature, with the authors stating that larger cohorts are needed.

The CDR3 consists of 13 residues. The germline gives CDR1 DFQATT, CDR2 SNEGSKA (reference sequence). The ends were cut back, 3 bases at V and 10 bases at J, with 13 bases in the middle. This clonotype has a count of ten or more. The antigen is undetermined. Sequencing input: PBMCs. This chain joins TRBV20-1 and TRBJ1-6, with D perhaps matching TRBD1 (5 bases). This TCR was recovered from a woman aged 30 to 39 with multiple sclerosis. Here the CDR3 DNA reads TGCAGTGCTAGGGTCCAGGGAGGGTCACCCCTCCACTTT. Its translation is CSARVQGGSPLHF.